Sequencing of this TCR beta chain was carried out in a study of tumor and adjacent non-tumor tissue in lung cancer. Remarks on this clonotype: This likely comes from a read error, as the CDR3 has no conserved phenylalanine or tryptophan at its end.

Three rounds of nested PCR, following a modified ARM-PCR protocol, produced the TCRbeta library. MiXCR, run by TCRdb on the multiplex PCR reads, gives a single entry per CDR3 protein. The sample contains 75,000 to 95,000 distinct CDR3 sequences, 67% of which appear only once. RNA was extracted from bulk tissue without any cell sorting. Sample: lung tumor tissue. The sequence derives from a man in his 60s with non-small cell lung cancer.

The CDR3, as DNA: TGTGTCAGCGGGGGACTAAGCGGGATCGGGGAGCTGTTTTTA. It codes for CVSGGLSGIGELFL. The V and J genes are TRBV11-2 and TRBJ2-2; TRBD2 aligns across 8 bases. Germline lookup yields CDR1 SGHAT and CDR2 FQNNGV. The CDR3 is 14 residues long.